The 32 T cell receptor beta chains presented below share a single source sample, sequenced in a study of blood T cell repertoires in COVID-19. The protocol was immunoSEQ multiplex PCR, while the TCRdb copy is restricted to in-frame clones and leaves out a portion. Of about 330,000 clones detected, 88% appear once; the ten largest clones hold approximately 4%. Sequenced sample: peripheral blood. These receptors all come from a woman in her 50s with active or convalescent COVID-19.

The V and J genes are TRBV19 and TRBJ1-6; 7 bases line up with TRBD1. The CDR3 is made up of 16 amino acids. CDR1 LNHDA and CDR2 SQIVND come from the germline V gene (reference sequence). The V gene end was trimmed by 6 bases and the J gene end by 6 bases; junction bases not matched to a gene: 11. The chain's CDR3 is CASRPIHRGGNSPLHF. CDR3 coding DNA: TGTGCCAGTAGGCCGATACACAGGGGAGGTAATTCACCCCTCCACTTT.

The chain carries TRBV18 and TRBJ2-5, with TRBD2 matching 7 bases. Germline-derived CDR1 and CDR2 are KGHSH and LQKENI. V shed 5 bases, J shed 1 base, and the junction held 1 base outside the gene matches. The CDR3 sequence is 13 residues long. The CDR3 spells CASSAGVQETQYF. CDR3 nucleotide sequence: TGTGCCAGCTCAGCGGGGGTCCAAGAGACCCAGTACTTC.

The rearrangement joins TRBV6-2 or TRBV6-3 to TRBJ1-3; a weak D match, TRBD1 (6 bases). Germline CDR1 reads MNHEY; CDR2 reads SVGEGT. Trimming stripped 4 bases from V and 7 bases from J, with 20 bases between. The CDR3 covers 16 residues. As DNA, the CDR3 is TGTGCCAGCAGTTTCAAACAGGGCGGCGTTGATAACACCATATATTTT. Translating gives CASSFKQGGVDNTIYF.

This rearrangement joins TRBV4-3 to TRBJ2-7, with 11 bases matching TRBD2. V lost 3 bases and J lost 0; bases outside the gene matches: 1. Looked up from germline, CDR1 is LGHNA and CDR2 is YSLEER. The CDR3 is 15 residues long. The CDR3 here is CASSQTSGASYEQYF. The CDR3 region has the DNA TGCGCCAGCAGCCAGACTAGCGGGGCCTCCTACGAGCAGTACTTC.

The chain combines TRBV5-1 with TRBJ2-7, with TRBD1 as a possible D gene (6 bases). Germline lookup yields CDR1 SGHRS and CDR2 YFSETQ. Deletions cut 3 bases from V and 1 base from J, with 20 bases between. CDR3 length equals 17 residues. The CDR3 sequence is CASSSTQGSKRSYEQYF. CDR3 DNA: TGCGCCAGCAGCTCTACGCAGGGGTCTAAGAGGTCCTACGAGCAGTACTTC.

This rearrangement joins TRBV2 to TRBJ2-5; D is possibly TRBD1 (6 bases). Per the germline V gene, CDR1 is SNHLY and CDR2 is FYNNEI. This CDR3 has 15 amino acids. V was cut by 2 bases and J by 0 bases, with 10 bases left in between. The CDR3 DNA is TGTGCCAGCAGTGAAATCTGGACAGACCAAGAGACCCAGTACTTC. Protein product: CASSEIWTDQETQYF.

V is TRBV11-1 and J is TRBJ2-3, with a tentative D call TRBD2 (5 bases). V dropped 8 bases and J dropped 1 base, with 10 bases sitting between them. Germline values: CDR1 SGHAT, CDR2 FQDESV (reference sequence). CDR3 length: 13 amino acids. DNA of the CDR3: TGTGCCAGCGGGTTGAGGGGCACAGATACGCAGTATTTT. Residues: CASGLRGTDTQYF.

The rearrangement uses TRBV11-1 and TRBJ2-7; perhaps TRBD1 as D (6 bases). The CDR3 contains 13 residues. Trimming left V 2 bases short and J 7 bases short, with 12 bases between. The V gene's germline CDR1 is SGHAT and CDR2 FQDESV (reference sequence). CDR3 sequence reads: CASSLLQGREQYF. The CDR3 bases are TGTGCCAGCAGCTTATTACAGGGCCGAGAGCAGTACTTC. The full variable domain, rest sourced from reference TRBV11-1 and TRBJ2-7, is EAEVAQSPRYKITEKSQAVAFWCDPISGHATLYWYRQILGQGPELLVQFQDESVVDDSQLPKDRFSAERLKGVDSTLKIQPAELGDSAMYLCASSLLQGREQYFGPGTRLTVT.

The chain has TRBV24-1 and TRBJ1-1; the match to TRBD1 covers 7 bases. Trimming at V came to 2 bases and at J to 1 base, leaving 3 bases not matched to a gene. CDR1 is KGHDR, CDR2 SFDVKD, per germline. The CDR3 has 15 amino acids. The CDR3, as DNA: TGTGCCACCAGTGATTCAGCAGGGGGGAACACTGAAGCTTTCTTT. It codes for CATSDSAGGNTEAFF.

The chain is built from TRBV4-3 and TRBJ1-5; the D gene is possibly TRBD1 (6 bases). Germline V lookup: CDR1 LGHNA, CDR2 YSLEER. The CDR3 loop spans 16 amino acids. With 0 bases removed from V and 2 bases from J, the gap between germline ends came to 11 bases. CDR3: CASSQDRPGGNQPQHF. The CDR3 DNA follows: TGCGCCAGCAGCCAAGATCGCCCAGGGGGCAATCAGCCCCAGCATTTT.

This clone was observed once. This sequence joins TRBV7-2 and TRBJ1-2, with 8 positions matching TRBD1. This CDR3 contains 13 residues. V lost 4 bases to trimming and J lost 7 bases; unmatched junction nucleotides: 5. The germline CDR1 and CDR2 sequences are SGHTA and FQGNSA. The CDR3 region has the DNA TGTGCCAGCAGCTCACAGGGGGTTATTGGCTACACCTTC. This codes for CASSSQGVIGYTF.

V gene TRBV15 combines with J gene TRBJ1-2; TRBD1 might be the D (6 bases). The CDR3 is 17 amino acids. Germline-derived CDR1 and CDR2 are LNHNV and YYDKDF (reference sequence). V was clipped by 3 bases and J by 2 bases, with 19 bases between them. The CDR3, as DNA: TGTGCCACCAGCAGTTCTCGGGTTACAGGGCGAAACTATGGCTACACCTTC. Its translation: CATSSSRVTGRNYGYTF. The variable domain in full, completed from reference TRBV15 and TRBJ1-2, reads DAMVIQNPRYQVTQFGKPVTLSCSQTLNHNVMYWYQQKSSQAPKLLFHYYDKDFNNEADTPDNFQSRRPNTSFCFLDIRSPGLGDTAMYLCATSSSRVTGRNYGYTFGSGTRLTVV.

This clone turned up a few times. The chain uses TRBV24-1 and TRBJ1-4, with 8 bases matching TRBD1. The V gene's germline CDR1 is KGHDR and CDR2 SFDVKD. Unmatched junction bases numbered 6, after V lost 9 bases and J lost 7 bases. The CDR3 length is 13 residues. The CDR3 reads CATGSGGSEKLFF. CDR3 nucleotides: TGTGCCACCGGGTCAGGGGGCAGTGAAAAACTGTTTTTT.

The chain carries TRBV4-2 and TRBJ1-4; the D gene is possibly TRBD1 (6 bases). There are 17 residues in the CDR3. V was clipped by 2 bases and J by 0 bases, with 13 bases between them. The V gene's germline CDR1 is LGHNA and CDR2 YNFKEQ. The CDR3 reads CASSQPPGVSTNEKLFF. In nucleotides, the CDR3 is TGTGCCAGCAGCCAACCCCCAGGGGTTTCAACTAATGAAAAACTGTTTTTT.

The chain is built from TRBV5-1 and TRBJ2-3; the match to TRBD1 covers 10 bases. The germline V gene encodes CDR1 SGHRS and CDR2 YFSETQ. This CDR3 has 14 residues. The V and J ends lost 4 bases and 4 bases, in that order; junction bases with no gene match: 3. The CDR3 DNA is TGCGCCAGCAGCGCCGGACAGGGGGCAGATACGCAGTATTTT. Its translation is CASSAGQGADTQYF.

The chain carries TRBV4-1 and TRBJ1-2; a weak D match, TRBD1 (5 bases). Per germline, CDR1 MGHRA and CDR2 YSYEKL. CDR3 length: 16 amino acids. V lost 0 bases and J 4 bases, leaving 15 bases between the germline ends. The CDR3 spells CASSQDNPRGIYGYTF. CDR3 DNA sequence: TGCGCCAGCAGCCAAGATAATCCAAGGGGTATCTATGGCTACACCTTC.

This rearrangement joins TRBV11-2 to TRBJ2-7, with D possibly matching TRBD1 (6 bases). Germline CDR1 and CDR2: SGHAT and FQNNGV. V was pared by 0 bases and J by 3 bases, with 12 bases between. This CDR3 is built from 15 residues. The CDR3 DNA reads TGTGCCAGCAGCTTAGATCTTACAGGGATCTACGAGCAGTACTTC. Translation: CASSLDLTGIYEQYF.

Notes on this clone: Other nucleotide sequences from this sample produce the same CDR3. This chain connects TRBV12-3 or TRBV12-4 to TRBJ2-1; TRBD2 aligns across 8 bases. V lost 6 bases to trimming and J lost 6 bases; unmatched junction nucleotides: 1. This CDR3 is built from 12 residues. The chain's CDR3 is CASSRGGNEQFF. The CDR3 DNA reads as TGTGCCAGCAGCCGGGGGGGCAATGAGCAGTTCTTC.

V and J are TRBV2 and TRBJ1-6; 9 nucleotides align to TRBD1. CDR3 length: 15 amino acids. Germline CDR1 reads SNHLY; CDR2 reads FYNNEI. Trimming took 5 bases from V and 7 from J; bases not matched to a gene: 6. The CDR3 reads CASSLGQGLNSPLHF. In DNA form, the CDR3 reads TGTGCCAGCAGTTTGGGACAGGGTCTAAATTCACCCCTCCACTTT.

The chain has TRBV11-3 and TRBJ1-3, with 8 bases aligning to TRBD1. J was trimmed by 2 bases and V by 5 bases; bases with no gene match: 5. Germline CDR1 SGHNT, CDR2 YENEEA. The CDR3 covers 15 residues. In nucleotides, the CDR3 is TGTGCCAGCAGCAAACAGGGGGTTACTGGAAACACCATATATTTT. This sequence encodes CASSKQGVTGNTIYF.

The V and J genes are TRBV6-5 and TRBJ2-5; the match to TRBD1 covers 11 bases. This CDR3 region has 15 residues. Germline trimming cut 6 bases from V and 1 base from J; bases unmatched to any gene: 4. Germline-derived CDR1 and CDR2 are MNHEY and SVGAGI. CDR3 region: CASSRDRGIQETQYF. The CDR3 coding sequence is TGTGCCAGCAGCCGGGACAGGGGGATCCAAGAGACCCAGTACTTC.

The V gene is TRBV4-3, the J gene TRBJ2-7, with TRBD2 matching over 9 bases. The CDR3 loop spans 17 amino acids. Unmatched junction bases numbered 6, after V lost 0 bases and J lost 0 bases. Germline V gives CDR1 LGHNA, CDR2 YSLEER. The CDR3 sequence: CASSQDVLAGYSYEQYF. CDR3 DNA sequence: TGCGCCAGCAGCCAAGATGTACTAGCGGGTTACTCCTACGAGCAGTACTTC.

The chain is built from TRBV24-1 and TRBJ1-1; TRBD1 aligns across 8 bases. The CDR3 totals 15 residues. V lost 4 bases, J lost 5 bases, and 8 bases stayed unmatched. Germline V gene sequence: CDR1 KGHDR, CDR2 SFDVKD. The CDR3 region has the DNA TGTGCCACCAGTGACCACCAGGGGGCGGGTACTGAAGCTTTCTTT. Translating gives CATSDHQGAGTEAFF.

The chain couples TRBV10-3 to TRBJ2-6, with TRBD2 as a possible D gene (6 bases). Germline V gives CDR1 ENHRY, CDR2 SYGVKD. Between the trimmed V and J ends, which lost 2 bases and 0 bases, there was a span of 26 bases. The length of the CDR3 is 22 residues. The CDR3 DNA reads TGTGCCATCAGTGAGCCAGATCGGGGGTGGGCTCCCATACCCTCTGGGGCCAACGTCCTGACTTTC. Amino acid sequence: CAISEPDRGWAPIPSGANVLTF.

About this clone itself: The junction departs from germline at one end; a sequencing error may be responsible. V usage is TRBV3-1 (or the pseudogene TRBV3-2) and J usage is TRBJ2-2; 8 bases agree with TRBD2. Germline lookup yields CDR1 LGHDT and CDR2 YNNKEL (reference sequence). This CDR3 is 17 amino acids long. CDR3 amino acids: CASTQNGAGGLTGELFF. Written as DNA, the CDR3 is TGTGCCAGCACCCAAAATGGGGCGGGAGGACTCACCGGGGAGCTGTTTTTT.

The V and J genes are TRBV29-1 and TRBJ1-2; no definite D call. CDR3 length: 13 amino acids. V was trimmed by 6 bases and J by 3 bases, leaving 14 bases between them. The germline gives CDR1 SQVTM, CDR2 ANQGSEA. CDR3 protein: CSVNRRQDYGYTF. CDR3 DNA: TGCAGCGTCAACCGTCGTCAGGACTATGGCTACACCTTC.

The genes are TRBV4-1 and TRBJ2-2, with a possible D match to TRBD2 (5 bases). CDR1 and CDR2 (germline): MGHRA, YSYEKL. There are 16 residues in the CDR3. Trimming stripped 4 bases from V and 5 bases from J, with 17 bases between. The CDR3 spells CASSPWTGKSTGELFF. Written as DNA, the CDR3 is TGCGCCAGCAGCCCGTGGACTGGGAAATCTACCGGGGAGCTGTTTTTT.

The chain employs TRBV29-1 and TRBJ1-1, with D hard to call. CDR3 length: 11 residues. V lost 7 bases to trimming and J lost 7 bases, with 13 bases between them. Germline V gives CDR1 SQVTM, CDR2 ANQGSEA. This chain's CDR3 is CSDDLQHEAFF. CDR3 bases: TGCAGCGATGACTTGCAACATGAAGCTTTCTTT.

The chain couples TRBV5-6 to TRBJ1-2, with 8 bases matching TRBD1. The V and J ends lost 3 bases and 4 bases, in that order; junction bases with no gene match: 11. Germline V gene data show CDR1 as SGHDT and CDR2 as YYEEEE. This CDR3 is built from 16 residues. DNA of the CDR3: TGTGCCAGCAGCTCTTACCCGACAGGGGAGGGCTATGGCTACACCTTC. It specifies CASSSYPTGEGYGYTF.

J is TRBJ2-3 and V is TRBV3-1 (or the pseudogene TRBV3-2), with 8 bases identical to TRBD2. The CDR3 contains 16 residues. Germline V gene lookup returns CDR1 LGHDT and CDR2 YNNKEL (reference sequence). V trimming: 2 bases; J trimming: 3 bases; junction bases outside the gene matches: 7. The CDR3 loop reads CASSQFPGGLTDTQYF. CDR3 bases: TGTGCCAGCAGCCAATTCCCGGGGGGGCTGACAGATACGCAGTATTTT.

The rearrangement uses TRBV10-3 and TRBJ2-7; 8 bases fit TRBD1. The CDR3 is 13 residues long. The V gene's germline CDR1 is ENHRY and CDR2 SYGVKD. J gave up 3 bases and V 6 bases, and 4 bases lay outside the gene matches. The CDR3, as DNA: TGTGCCATCAGAGTACAGGGGGACTACGAGCAGTACTTC. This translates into CAIRVQGDYEQYF.

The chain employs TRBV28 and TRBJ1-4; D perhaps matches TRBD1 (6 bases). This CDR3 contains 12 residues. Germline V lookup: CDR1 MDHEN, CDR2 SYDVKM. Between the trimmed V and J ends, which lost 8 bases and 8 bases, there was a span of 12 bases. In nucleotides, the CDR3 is TGTGCCAGCTGTCAGGGGATCGAAAAACTGTTTTTT. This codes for CASCQGIEKLFF.